The 7 T cell receptor beta chains below were found in one sample sequenced in a study of cytomegalovirus exposure and HLA in healthy donors. Use of 60 Vbeta and 13 Jbeta primers characterized the PCR. Clones were sequenced by immunoSEQ multiplex PCR, and TCRdb holds only the in-frame ones, with some missing. The sample records 180,000 or so clones, less than 85% being singletons. The sequenced sample was PBMCs. The source is a male donor in good health and CMV-seronegative.

This clone was seen only a few times. The genes are TRBV28 and TRBJ2-3, with TRBD2 matching over 7 bases. The CDR3 loop spans 15 amino acids. V was pared by 6 bases and J by 1 base, with 7 bases of the junction left unmatched. The germline CDR1 and CDR2 sequences are MDHEN and SYDVKM. The CDR3: CASRGGILRTDTQYF. In DNA, the CDR3 is TGTGCCAGCAGGGGAGGGATTCTACGCACAGATACGCAGTATTTT.

The rearrangement joins TRBV6-1 to TRBJ2-1; perhaps TRBD1 as D (5 bases). Germline loops: CDR1 MNHNS, CDR2 SASEGT. The CDR3 has 13 residues. Trimming cost V 5 bases and J 10 bases, with 15 bases left between them. The DNA of the CDR3 is TGTGCCAGCAGTTTACAGGCTCAGGGAGAGCAGTTCTTC. This translates into CASSLQAQGEQFF.

The gene calls are TRBV6-1 and TRBJ1-1, with unresolved D. Germline values: CDR1 MNHNS, CDR2 SASEGT. V lost 4 bases, J lost 4 bases, and 16 bases lay in between. The CDR3 length is 15 residues. Written as DNA, the CDR3 is TGTGCCAGCAGTGTCTTTAACCGCGGGGTCACTGAAGCTTTCTTT. It specifies CASSVFNRGVTEAFF.

V usage is TRBV28 and J usage is TRBJ2-7, with a weak D call TRBD1 (5 bases). CDR1 is MDHEN, CDR2 SYDVKM, per germline. The germline V and J ends were trimmed by 7 bases and 5 bases, with 18 bases remaining between them. This CDR3 is 14 amino acids long. CDR3 protein: CASNPKGSGDEQYF. CDR3 DNA sequence: TGTGCCAGCAACCCCAAGGGGTCTGGGGACGAGCAGTACTTC.

This chain links TRBV5-1 with TRBJ1-2; the D is unclear. This CDR3 has 13 residues. Per the germline V gene, CDR1 is SGHRS and CDR2 is YFSETQ. V dropped 3 bases and J dropped 4 bases, with 10 bases sitting between them. The CDR3 region is CASSSAEIYGYTF. In DNA form, the CDR3 reads TGCGCCAGCAGCTCGGCGGAGATCTATGGCTACACCTTC.

The chain carries TRBV19 and TRBJ2-7, with TRBD1 identical over 7 bases. The CDR3 has 14 residues. Germline CDR1 and CDR2: LNHDA and SQIVND (reference sequence). The V gene end was trimmed by 6 bases and the J gene end by 1 base; junction bases not matched to a gene: 6. CDR3 bases: TGTGCCAGTAGGCCGGGACAGCGTTCCTACGAGCAGTACTTC. Protein: CASRPGQRSYEQYF. Complete variable domain (other parts from reference TRBV19 and TRBJ2-7): DGGITQSPKYLFRKEGQNVTLSCEQNLNHDAMYWYRQDPGQGLRLIYYSQIVNDFQKGDIAEGYSVSREKKESFPLTVTSAQKNPTAFYLCASRPGQRSYEQYFGPGTRLTVT.

The chain recombines TRBV11-3 with TRBJ2-2; 8 nucleotides line up with TRBD1. Germline assignment: CDR1 SGHNT and CDR2 YENEEA. Unmatched junction bases numbered 8, after V lost 4 bases and J lost 4 bases. The CDR3 extends over 16 amino acids. DNA for the CDR3: TGTGCCAGCAGCTCCCCGGGACAGGACATCACCGGGGAGCTGTTTTTT. Its protein is CASSSPGQDITGELFF.